The rows below give T cell receptor beta chains drawn from one sample of a study of cytomegalovirus exposure and HLA in healthy donors. Assay: immunoSEQ multiplex PCR; the TCRdb copy retains only in-frame clones and omits some. Of about 120,000 clones listed, approximately 90% are singletons. The material sequenced was PBMCs. These receptors came from a young woman in good health and CMV-seronegative. CDR3s include the opening cysteine and the closing phenylalanine or tryptophan. D genes are given only for firm matches. A row's size may be missing; if present it is once, few, many or a size class.

D gene	V gene	J gene	clone size	CDR3 length	CDR3 protein	CDR3 DNA
-	TRBV27	TRBJ1-6	-	14	CASSSPGRREPLHF	TGTGCCAGCAGTTCGCCGGGACGGAGGGAGCCCCTCCACTTT
TRBD2	TRBV9	TRBJ2-1	-	15	CASSPQAGKGNEQFF	TGTGCCAGCAGCCCTCAAGCGGGGAAGGGCAATGAGCAGTTCTTC
-	TRBV9	TRBJ2-1	-	15	CASSVDGERGNEQFF	TGTGCCAGCAGCGTAGATGGCGAGCGTGGGAATGAGCAGTTCTTC
TRBD2	TRBV7-2	TRBJ2-1	-	15	CASSLAQGLYNEQFF	TGTGCCAGCAGCTTAGCGCAGGGACTATACAATGAGCAGTTCTTC
TRBD1	TRBV6-1	TRBJ1-2	few	13	CASSEGQRYGYTF	TGTGCCAGCAGTGAGGGACAGCGCTATGGCTACACCTTC
TRBD1	TRBV19	TRBJ1-2	-	14	CASKPGQGDYGYTF	TGTGCCAGTAAACCGGGACAGGGGGACTATGGCTACACCTTC
TRBD2	TRBV30	TRBJ2-4	-	12	CAWRASGGLEYF	TGTGCCTGGAGGGCTAGCGGGGGGCTTGAGTACTTC
-	TRBV2	TRBJ2-1	-	16	CASSVLGGTSYNEQFF	TGTGCCAGCAGCGTGCTGGGCGGGACCTCCTACAATGAGCAGTTCTTC
-	TRBV30	TRBJ1-1	once	13	CAWSVNGGTEAFF	TGTGCCTGGAGTGTAAACGGGGGCACTGAAGCTTTCTTT
-	TRBV12-5	TRBJ1-3	-	16	CASGLVVSGSGNTIYF	TGTGCTAGTGGTTTGGTAGTTTCGGGCTCTGGAAACACCATATATTTT
TRBD1	TRBV28	TRBJ1-1	-	17	CASSSGQGGVSWTEAFF	TGTGCCAGCAGTTCCGGACAGGGTGGTGTAAGTTGGACTGAAGCTTTCTTT
-	TRBV28	TRBJ1-6	-	19	CASSTTGRWEFSYNSPLHF	TGTGCCAGCAGTACAACCGGTCGGTGGGAGTTCTCCTATAATTCACCCCTCCACTTT
TRBD2	TRBV5-4	TRBJ2-1	once	16	CASSLVGGSSYNEQFF	TGTGCCAGCAGCTTGGTTGGCGGGAGTTCCTACAATGAGCAGTTCTTC
-	TRBV27	TRBJ1-5	-	13	CASSATGNQPQHF	TGTGCCAGCAGTGCAACAGGGAACCAGCCCCAGCATTTT
TRBD1	TRBV2	TRBJ1-4	few	13	CASGAGGGEKLFF	TGTGCCAGCGGCGCAGGGGGCGGTGAAAAACTGTTTTTT
TRBD1	TRBV28	TRBJ1-3	-	18	CASRPAVGQTHSGNTIYF	TGTGCCAGCAGGCCCGCCGTGGGACAGACTCACTCTGGAAACACCATATATTTT
-	TRBV5-1	TRBJ2-3	-	16	CASRLIALTSTDTQYF	TGCGCCAGCAGATTAATAGCGCTCACTAGCACAGATACGCAGTATTTT
TRBD1	TRBV30	TRBJ1-1	-	13	CACRVQGDTEAFF	TGTGCCTGCCGGGTGCAGGGGGACACTGAAGCTTTCTTT
-	TRBV19	TRBJ2-3	-	13	CASSYRFQDTQYF	TGTGCCAGTAGTTACAGGTTCCAGGATACGCAGTATTTT
TRBD2	TRBV5-1	TRBJ2-3	-	16	CASSLRTSGTTDTQYF	TGCGCCAGCAGCTTAAGGACTAGCGGTACCACAGATACGCAGTATTTT